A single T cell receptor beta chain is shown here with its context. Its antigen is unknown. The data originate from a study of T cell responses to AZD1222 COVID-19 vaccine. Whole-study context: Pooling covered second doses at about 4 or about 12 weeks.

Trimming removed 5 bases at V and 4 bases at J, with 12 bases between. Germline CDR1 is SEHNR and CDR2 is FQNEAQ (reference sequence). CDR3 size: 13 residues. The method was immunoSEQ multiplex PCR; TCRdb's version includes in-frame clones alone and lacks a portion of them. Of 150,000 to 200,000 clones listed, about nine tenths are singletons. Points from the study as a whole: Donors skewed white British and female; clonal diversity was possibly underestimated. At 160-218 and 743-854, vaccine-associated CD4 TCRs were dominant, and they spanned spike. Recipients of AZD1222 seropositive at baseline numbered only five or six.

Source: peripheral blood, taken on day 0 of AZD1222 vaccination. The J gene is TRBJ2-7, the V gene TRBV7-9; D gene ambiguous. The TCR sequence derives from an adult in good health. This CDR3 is CASSATTYYEQYF. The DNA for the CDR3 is TGTGCCAGCAGCGCGACGACATATTACGAGCAGTACTTC.